This T cell receptor beta chain derives from a study of T cells after somatic rescue of genetic block (dated by TCRdb to 2020 to 2021). For the wider study: The study assessed how robust, over the long term, a T-cell system was when the system had developed through somatic rescue of a genetic block in T-cell development.

Library generation was performed with the immunoSEQ multiplex PCR assay. Not all clones reach the TCRdb copy of this immuneACCESS table, which keeps in-frame sequences only. Checked studies attribute under half of the gap to unresolved V genes and leave the rest unexplained. The sample includes 85,000 to 90,000 clones, with more than 80% observed a single time. The top ten constitute roughly 1.5% of the sample. Deletion took 2 bases off V and 4 bases off J, with a span of 17 bases between the germline ends. The CDR3 goes from the cysteine to the phenylalanine over 16 residues. Only the CDR3 portion is preserved as DNA: 48 bases, with reading frame beginning at the first base. CDR1 and CDR2 were assigned from the germline V gene as SGHVS and FNYEAQ. Notes on this clone: Its antigen is currently not known. Per-nucleotide qualities are absent, and no much larger clonotype sits a single base away.

The sample consisted of peripheral blood mononuclear cells (PBMCs). The TCR comes from a woman in her late teens or twenties. The chain uses TRBV7-6 and TRBJ1-1; tentative D gene TRBD1, with 5 bases matching. The DNA sequence is as follows: TGTGCCAGCAGCTTAATGCCGGGACGTCCGGGCACTGAAGCTTTCTTT. The resulting protein is CASSLMPGRPGTEAFF.